These 32 T cell receptor beta chains share one sample of origin, sequenced in a study of blood T cell repertoires in COVID-19. Sequencing was performed with immunoSEQ multiplex PCR; in TCRdb, only in-frame clones are kept and a portion is missing. The table has over 30,000 clones, about 75% seen once. Sequenced sample: peripheral blood. The receptors shown here come from a man aged 80 or over with active or convalescent COVID-19.

The rearrangement links TRBV6-6 to TRBJ1-5; D uncertain. CDR3 length: 16 residues. CDR1 is MNHNY, CDR2 SVGAGI, per germline (reference sequence). Trimming pared 3 bases from V and 0 bases from J, leaving 12 bases between. CDR3 sequence (DNA): TGTGCCAGCAGTTATCGGTTTCCTAATAGCAATCAGCCCCAGCATTTT. It yields the protein CASSYRFPNSNQPQHF.

This clone turned up a few times. This chain joins TRBV9 and TRBJ1-6; D ambiguous. The CDR3 loop spans 14 amino acids. Germline CDR1 is SGDLS and CDR2 is YYNGEE. Trimming stripped 4 bases from V and 6 bases from J, with 11 bases between. CDR3 sequence: CASSTRHPNSPLHF. The CDR3 DNA follows: TGTGCCAGCAGCACCCGACATCCTAATTCACCCCTCCACTTT. The full variable domain, with the rest looked up from reference TRBV9 and TRBJ1-6, is DSGVTQTPKHLITATGQRVTLRCSPRSGDLSVYWYQQSLDQGLQFLIQYYNGEERAKGNILERFSAQQFPDLHSELNLSSLELGDSALYFCASSTRHPNSPLHFGNGTRLTVT.

This rearrangement joins TRBV5-1 to TRBJ2-7; 9 bases line up with TRBD2. The junction had 5 bases not matched to a gene; V was cut back by 2 bases and J by 2 bases. The CDR3 contains 15 residues. Germline CDR1 SGHRS, CDR2 YFSETQ. CDR3 DNA: TGCGCCAGCAGCTTAAGGGGCGGGAGGGCCTACGAGCAGTACTTC. The encoded protein is CASSLRGGRAYEQYF.

This rearrangement joins TRBV19 to TRBJ2-1; perhaps TRBD2 as D (8 bases). The CDR3 is 18 residues long. Germline CDR1 and CDR2: LNHDA and SQIVND (reference sequence). V was cut by 3 bases and J by 9 bases, with 27 bases left in between. Here the CDR3 DNA reads TGTGCCAGTAGTATGGGCCCTAACGGACTAGCTAAGGGGGCTGAGCAGTTCTTC. Encoded protein: CASSMGPNGLAKGAEQFF.

This chain joins TRBV29-1 and TRBJ1-1; 10 nucleotides line up with TRBD1. The CDR3 loop spans 13 amino acids. Germline CDR1 reads SQVTM; CDR2 reads ANQGSEA. The V segment lost 6 bases and the J segment 5 bases; nucleotides outside the gene matches: 6. DNA for the CDR3: TGCAGCGTCTTAGGACAGGGGGGTACTGAAGCTTTCTTT. It codes for CSVLGQGGTEAFF.

The chain is built from TRBV5-1 and TRBJ2-5; unclear D gene. The CDR3 runs 13 residues. CDR1 SGHRS and CDR2 YFSETQ come from the germline V gene. V lost 5 bases and J lost 4, with 12 bases in between. The CDR3 loop reads CASSSVPGETQYF. CDR3 sequence (DNA): TGCGCCAGCAGTTCTGTTCCGGGAGAGACCCAGTACTTC.

V gene TRBV5-4 combines with J gene TRBJ2-1; TRBD2 matches 14 bases. The CDR3 runs to 16 residues. The J segment lost 7 bases and the V segment lost 2 bases, leaving 5 bases of the junction unmatched. Germline V gene data show CDR1 as SGHNT and CDR2 as YYREEE (reference sequence). CDR3 residues: CASSLPRLAGGNEQFF. CDR3 bases: TGTGCCAGCAGCTTACCAAGACTAGCGGGAGGGAATGAGCAGTTCTTC.

This chain links TRBV5-4 with TRBJ1-1, with D maybe TRBD1 (5 bases). CDR3 length: 13 amino acids. Germline CDR1 SGHNT, CDR2 YYREEE (reference sequence). With 4 bases removed from V and 4 bases from J, the gap between germline ends came to 11 bases. The CDR3 sequence: CASSPDRITEAFF. The CDR3 DNA sequence: TGTGCCAGCAGCCCCGACAGAATCACTGAAGCTTTCTTT.

The J gene is TRBJ2-7, the V gene TRBV19; TRBD2 matches at 8 bases. Germline V gives CDR1 LNHDA, CDR2 SQIVND (reference sequence). The CDR3 runs to 15 residues. J was trimmed by 2 bases and V by 4 bases; bases with no gene match: 7. CDR3 region: CASSRALAEAYEQYF. The CDR3 DNA is TGTGCCAGTAGTAGAGCACTAGCGGAGGCCTACGAGCAGTACTTC.

The chain couples TRBV23-1 to TRBJ1-2; 10 nucleotides match TRBD1. TRBV23-1 is noted as an ORF with a role that remains uncertain. The CDR3 extends over 17 amino acids. Trimming cost V 0 bases and J 3 bases; bases outside gene matches: 7. CDR3 sequence reads: CASSQSGSGTGDYGYTF. CDR3 sequence (DNA): TGCGCCAGCAGTCAATCGGGGTCCGGGACAGGGGACTATGGCTACACCTTC.

This chain connects TRBV2 to TRBJ2-7; D might be TRBD1 (5 bases). Germline lookup yields CDR1 SNHLY and CDR2 FYNNEI. The CDR3 has 12 amino acids. Trimming removed 7 bases at V and 5 bases at J, with 12 bases between. CDR3 in DNA: TGTGCCAGCACCAGGGCCACCGACGAGCAGTACTTC. Encoded protein: CASTRATDEQYF.

The chain is built from TRBV6-1 and TRBJ2-3, with no clear D. The germline CDR1 and CDR2 sequences are MNHNS and SASEGT. V was pared by 2 bases and J by 2 bases, with 5 bases between. The CDR3 is made up of 13 amino acids. This CDR3 is CASSETNTDTQYF. The CDR3 coding sequence is TGTGCCAGCAGTGAAACTAACACAGATACGCAGTATTTT.

The chain couples TRBV24-1 to TRBJ1-2, with 12 bases that match TRBD1. The J segment lost 1 base and the V segment lost 7 bases, leaving 9 bases of the junction unmatched. This CDR3 spans 17 amino acids. Per the germline V gene, CDR1 is KGHDR and CDR2 is SFDVKD. In DNA, the CDR3 is TGTGCCACCAGCACCGGGACAGGGGGCAGAAATAACTATGGCTACACCTTC. Its protein product is CATSTGTGGRNNYGYTF.

V and J are TRBV18 and TRBJ2-3; 10 nucleotides line up with TRBD1. With 3 bases clipped from V and 4 bases from J, the junction kept 7 bases outside the gene matches. CDR1 and CDR2 (germline): KGHSH, LQKENI. This CDR3 is built from 16 residues. CDR3 sequence reads: CASSPTGTGVPDTQYF. The CDR3 region has the DNA TGTGCCAGCTCACCGACCGGGACAGGGGTCCCAGATACGCAGTATTTT.

The CDR3 loop reads CASSLYRDSTNEKLFF. CDR3 bases: TGTGCCAGCAGCCTCTACCGGGACAGCACAAATGAAAAACTGTTTTTT. J is TRBJ1-4 and V is TRBV4-2; 7 positions agree with TRBD1. CDR1 and CDR2 (germline): LGHNA, YNFKEQ. There are 16 residues in the CDR3. The junction had 10 bases not matched to a gene; V was cut back by 4 bases and J by 5 bases.

The V and J genes are TRBV11-2 and TRBJ2-3, with D unclear. The CDR3 is 11 residues long. Per germline, CDR1 SGHAT and CDR2 FQNNGV. The V and J ends lost 4 bases and 4 bases respectively, with 3 bases between them. The DNA of the CDR3 is TGTGCCAGCAGCTCCTCAGATACGCAGTATTTT. It encodes CASSSSDTQYF.

The V call is TRBV19, the J call TRBJ1-4; no reliable D call. Trimming pared 4 bases from V and 7 bases from J, leaving 13 bases between. In germline, CDR1 is LNHDA, CDR2 SQIVND (reference sequence). This CDR3 comprises 14 residues. The CDR3 is CASSNPMSSEKLFF. The CDR3 DNA reads as TGTGCCAGTAGTAACCCTATGTCGAGTGAAAAACTGTTTTTT.

This chain joins TRBV29-1 and TRBJ2-7; D may be TRBD1 (6 bases). CDR1 SQVTM and CDR2 ANQGSEA come from the germline V gene. The CDR3 sequence is 13 residues long. V was clipped by 2 bases and J by 4 bases, with 12 bases between them. CDR3 bases: TGCAGCGTTGAATTTACAGGGATGTACGAGCAGTACTTC. Residues: CSVEFTGMYEQYF.

The CDR3 spells CAWNNRGHSEQYF. For the CDR3, the DNA is TGTGCCTGGAATAACAGGGGGCATAGCGAGCAGTACTTC. The rearrangement uses TRBV30 and TRBJ2-7; TRBD1 aligns across 9 bases. The trim removed 4 bases at V and 6 bases at J, leaving 7 bases unmatched. CDR1 is GTSNPN, CDR2 SVGIG, per germline (reference sequence). The CDR3 sequence is 13 residues long.

This chain joins TRBV7-9 and TRBJ2-1, with 11 bases lining up with TRBD2. The CDR3 is 15 amino acids. CDR1 is SEHNR and CDR2 is FQNEAQ in the germline V gene (reference sequence). Trimming cost V 0 bases and J 9 bases; bases outside gene matches: 4. The CDR3 region has the DNA TGTGCCAGCAGCTTAGCCTTGACTAGCGGGACTGAGCAGTTCTTC. Its protein product is CASSLALTSGTEQFF.

V usage is TRBV28 and J usage is TRBJ1-1, with 7 nucleotides matching TRBD1. V lost 6 bases and J lost 9; bases outside the gene matches: 13. There are 14 residues in the CDR3. Germline V gene sequence: CDR1 MDHEN, CDR2 SYDVKM. This CDR3 is CASSTRTGPRQAFF. In DNA form, the CDR3 reads TGTGCCAGCAGCACAAGGACAGGCCCCCGTCAAGCTTTCTTT.

This chain joins TRBV6-5 and TRBJ2-4; 10 nucleotides line up with TRBD1. With V trimmed by 5 bases and J by 5 bases, 6 bases remained unmatched. The CDR3 is 15 amino acids. Germline-derived CDR1 and CDR2 are MNHEY and SVGAGI. Here the CDR3 reads CASSRQGAFENIQYF. Here the CDR3 DNA reads TGTGCCAGCAGTAGACAGGGGGCGTTCGAAAACATTCAGTACTTC.

The chain is built from TRBV6-2 or TRBV6-3 and TRBJ2-7, with D unresolved. The CDR3 is 11 amino acids. Looked up from germline, CDR1 is MNHEY and CDR2 is SVGEGT. The germline V and J ends were trimmed by 5 bases and 3 bases, with 5 bases remaining between them. CDR3 in DNA: TGTGCCAGCAGTGAGGACTACGAGCAGTACTTC. Amino acids: CASSEDYEQYF.

This chain joins TRBV2 and TRBJ1-5, with 9 bases aligning to TRBD1. Germline-derived CDR1 and CDR2 are SNHLY and FYNNEI. J was trimmed by 5 bases and V by 4 bases; bases with no gene match: 0. The CDR3 runs to 13 residues. The CDR3 nucleotides read TGTGCCAGCAGTGGGACAGGGGATCAGCCCCAGCATTTT. Translation: CASSGTGDQPQHF.

V usage is TRBV19 and J usage is TRBJ1-1; perhaps TRBD1 as D (6 bases). The CDR3 runs 16 residues. Germline CDR1 is LNHDA and CDR2 is SQIVND (reference sequence). The V end was cut by 6 bases, the J end by 3 bases, with 20 bases between. In DNA, the CDR3 is TGTGCCAGTAGCCCACAGGGTTCAGTTTGGGACACTGAAGCTTTCTTT. Translation: CASSPQGSVWDTEAFF. The variable domain in full, with the rest retrieved from reference TRBV19 and TRBJ1-1, is DGGITQSPKYLFRKEGQNVTLSCEQNLNHDAMYWYRQDPGQGLRLIYYSQIVNDFQKGDIAEGYSVSREKKESFPLTVTSAQKNPTAFYLCASSPQGSVWDTEAFFGQGTRLTVV.

A single count supports this clone. The V and J genes are TRBV3-1 (or the pseudogene TRBV3-2) and TRBJ2-3; D uncertain. There are 12 residues in the CDR3. Germline CDR1 and CDR2: LGHDT and YNNKEL (reference sequence). Trimming took off 2 bases at V and 5 bases at J, with 5 bases between the two ends. The CDR3 DNA is TGTGCCAGCAGCCAAACGGGAGATACGCAGTATTTT. Amino acids: CASSQTGDTQYF.

The gene calls are TRBV2 and TRBJ1-1; no clear D gene. Germline CDR1 reads SNHLY; CDR2 reads FYNNEI. The CDR3 is 13 amino acids. V lost 7 bases and J lost 5, with 14 bases in between. The chain's CDR3 is CASTSDTQTEAFF. As DNA, the CDR3 is TGTGCCAGCACGTCAGACACACAAACTGAAGCTTTCTTT. Based on the CDR3 plus reference TRBV2 and TRBJ1-1, the full variable domain is EPEVTQTPSHQVTQMGQEVILRCVPISNHLYFYWYRQILGQKVEFLVSFYNNEISEKSEIFDDQFSVERPDGSNFTLKIRSTKLEDSAMYFCASTSDTQTEAFFGQGTRLTVV.

V usage is TRBV7-9 and J usage is TRBJ2-2; perhaps TRBD1 as D (6 bases). CDR3 length equals 15 residues. Germline CDR1 and CDR2: SEHNR and FQNEAQ (reference sequence). V lost 5 bases, J lost 4 bases, and 14 bases lay in between. CDR3 region: CASSLQGIATGELFF. The CDR3 DNA follows: TGTGCCAGCAGCCTACAGGGTATCGCCACCGGGGAGCTGTTTTTT.

The chain has TRBV5-4 and TRBJ2-2; 7 bases are shared with TRBD2. V dropped 6 bases and J dropped 2; count of bases not matched to a gene: 4. The CDR3 loop spans 14 amino acids. The V gene's germline CDR1 is SGHNT and CDR2 YYREEE (reference sequence). The CDR3 reads CASTEAGNTGELFF. For the CDR3, the DNA is TGTGCCAGCACCGAAGCGGGAAACACCGGGGAGCTGTTTTTT.

The chain uses TRBV5-4 and TRBJ2-7; 10 nucleotides align to TRBD2. Germline trimming cut 0 bases from V and 2 bases from J; bases unmatched to any gene: 5. CDR3 size: 16 residues. From germline, CDR1 is SGHNT and CDR2 YYREEE (reference sequence). CDR3 in amino acids: CASSLGGLALTYEQYF. In nucleotides, the CDR3 is TGTGCCAGCAGCTTGGGGGGACTAGCGCTTACCTACGAGCAGTACTTC.

This clone was recorded only once. The chain is built from TRBV20-1 and TRBJ1-5, with 8 bases aligning to TRBD1. The CDR3 extends over 16 amino acids. Germline CDR1 and CDR2: DFQATT and SNEGSKA (reference sequence). The V and J ends lost 3 bases and 4 bases, in that order; junction bases with no gene match: 11. The CDR3, as DNA: TGCAGTGCTAGTAACAGGGGGAGGTCGGGGAATCAGCCCCAGCATTTT. Its translation: CSASNRGRSGNQPQHF.

This clone has more than one count but fewer than ten. The J gene is TRBJ2-7, the V gene TRBV27; 14 bases match TRBD2. V was clipped by 5 bases and J by 6 bases; unmatched bases: 9. The CDR3 contains 16 residues. Germline assignment: CDR1 MNHEY and CDR2 SMNVEV (reference sequence). The CDR3 nucleotides are TGTGCCAGCAGTGCACGACTAGCGGGAGGGTTGGGCGAGCAGTACTTC. Protein product: CASSARLAGGLGEQYF.